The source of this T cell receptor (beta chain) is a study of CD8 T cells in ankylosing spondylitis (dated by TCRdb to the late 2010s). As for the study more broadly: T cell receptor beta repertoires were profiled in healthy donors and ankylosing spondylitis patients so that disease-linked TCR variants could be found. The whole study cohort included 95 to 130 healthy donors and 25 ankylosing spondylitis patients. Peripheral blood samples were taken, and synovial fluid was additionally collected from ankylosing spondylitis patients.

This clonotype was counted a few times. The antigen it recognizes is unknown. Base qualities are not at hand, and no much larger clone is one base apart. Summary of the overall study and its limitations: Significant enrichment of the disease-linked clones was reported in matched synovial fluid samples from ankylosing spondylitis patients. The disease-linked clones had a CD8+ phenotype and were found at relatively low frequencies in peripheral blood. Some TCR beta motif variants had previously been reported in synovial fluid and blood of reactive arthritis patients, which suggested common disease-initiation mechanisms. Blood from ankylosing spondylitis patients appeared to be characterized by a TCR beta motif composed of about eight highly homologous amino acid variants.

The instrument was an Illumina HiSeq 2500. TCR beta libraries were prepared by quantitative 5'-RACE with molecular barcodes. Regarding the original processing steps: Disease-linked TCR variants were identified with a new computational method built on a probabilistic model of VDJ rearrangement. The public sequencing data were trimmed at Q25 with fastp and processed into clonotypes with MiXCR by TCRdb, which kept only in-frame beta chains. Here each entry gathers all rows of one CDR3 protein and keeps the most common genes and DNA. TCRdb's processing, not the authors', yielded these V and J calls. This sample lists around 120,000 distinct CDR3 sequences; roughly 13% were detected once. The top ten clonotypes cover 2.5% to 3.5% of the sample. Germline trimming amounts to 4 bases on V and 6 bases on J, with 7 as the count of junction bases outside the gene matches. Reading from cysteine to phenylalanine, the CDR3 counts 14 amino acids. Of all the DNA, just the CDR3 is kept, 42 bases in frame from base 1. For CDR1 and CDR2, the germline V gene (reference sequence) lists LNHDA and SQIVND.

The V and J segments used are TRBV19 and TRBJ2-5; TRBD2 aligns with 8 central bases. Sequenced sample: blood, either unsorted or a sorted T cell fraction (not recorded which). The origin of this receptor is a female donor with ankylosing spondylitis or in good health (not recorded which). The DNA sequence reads TGTGCCAGTAGTACTAGCGGGCCGGTGAAGACCCAGTACTTC. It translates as CASSTSGPVKTQYF.